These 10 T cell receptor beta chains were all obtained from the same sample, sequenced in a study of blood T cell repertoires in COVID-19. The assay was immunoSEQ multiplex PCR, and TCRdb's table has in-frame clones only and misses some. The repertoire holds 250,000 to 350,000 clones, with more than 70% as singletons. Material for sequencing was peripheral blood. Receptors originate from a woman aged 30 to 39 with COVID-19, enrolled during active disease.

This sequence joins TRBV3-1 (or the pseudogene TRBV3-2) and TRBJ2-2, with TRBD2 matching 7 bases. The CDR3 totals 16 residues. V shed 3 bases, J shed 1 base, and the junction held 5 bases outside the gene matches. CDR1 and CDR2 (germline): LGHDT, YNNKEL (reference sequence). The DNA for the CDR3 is TGTGCCAGCAGCCACTCCCCTAGCGGGAACACCGGGGAGCTGTTTTTT. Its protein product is CASSHSPSGNTGELFF.

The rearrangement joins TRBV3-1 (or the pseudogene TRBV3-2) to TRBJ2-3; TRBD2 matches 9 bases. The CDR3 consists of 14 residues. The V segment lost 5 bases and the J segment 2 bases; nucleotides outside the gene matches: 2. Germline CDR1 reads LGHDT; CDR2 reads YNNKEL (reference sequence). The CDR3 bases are TGTGCCAGCAGCTTAGCGGGAGCCACAGATACGCAGTATTTT. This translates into CASSLAGATDTQYF.

The DNA of the CDR3 is TGTGCCTGGGTGGCGGGCTGGGCTCGCCCTGAAGCTTTCTTT. Its protein is CAWVAGWARPEAFF. The rearrangement joins TRBV30 to TRBJ1-1; D ambiguous. The V end lost 5 bases, the J end lost 6 bases, and 19 bases lay between the germline ends. In germline, CDR1 is GTSNPN, CDR2 SVGIG (reference sequence). The CDR3 loop spans 14 amino acids.

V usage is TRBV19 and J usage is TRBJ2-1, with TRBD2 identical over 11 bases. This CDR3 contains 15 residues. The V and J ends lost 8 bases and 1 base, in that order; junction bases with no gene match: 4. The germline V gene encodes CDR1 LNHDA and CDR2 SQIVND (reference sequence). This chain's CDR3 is CASAGTSGSYNEQFF. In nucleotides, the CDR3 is TGTGCCAGTGCCGGGACTAGCGGATCCTACAATGAGCAGTTCTTC.

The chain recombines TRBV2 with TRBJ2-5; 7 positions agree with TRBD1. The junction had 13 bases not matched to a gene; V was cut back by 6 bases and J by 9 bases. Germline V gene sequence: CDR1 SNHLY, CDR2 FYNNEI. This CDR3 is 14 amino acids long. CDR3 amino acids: CASSLRDSKVAQYF. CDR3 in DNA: TGTGCCAGCAGCCTCCGGGACAGTAAGGTGGCCCAGTACTTC.

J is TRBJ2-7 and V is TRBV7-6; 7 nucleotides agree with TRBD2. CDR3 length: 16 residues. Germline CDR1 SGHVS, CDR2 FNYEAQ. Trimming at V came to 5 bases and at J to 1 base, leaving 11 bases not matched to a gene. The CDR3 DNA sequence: TGTGCCAGCAGCCCAGGTGTAGGGAGGGATTCCTACGAGCAGTACTTC. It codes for CASSPGVGRDSYEQYF.

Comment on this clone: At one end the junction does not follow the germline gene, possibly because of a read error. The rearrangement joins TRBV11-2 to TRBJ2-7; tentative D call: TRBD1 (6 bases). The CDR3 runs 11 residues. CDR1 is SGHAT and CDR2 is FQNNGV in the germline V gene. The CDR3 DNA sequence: TGTGCCAGCAGCTTCCGGGACACCCTCTTTTTC. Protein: CASSFRDTLFF. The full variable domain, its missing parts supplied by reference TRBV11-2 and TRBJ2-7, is EAGVAQSPRYKIIEKRQSVAFWCNPISGHATLYWYQQILGQGPKLLIQFQNNGVVDDSQLPKDRFSAERLKGVDSTLKIQPAKLEDSAVYLCASSFRDTLFFGPGTRLTVT.

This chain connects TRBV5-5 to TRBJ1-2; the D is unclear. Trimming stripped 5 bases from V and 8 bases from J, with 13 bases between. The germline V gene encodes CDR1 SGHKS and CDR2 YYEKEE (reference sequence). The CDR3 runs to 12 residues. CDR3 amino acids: CASRPITGGYTF. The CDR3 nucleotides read TGTGCCAGCAGACCTATCACGGGGGGCTACACCTTC.

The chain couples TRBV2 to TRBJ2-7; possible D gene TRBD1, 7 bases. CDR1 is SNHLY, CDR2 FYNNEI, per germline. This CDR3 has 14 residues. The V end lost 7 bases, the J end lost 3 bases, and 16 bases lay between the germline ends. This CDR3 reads CASNYQGEVYEQYF. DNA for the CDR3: TGTGCCAGCAATTATCAGGGGGAGGTCTACGAGCAGTACTTC.

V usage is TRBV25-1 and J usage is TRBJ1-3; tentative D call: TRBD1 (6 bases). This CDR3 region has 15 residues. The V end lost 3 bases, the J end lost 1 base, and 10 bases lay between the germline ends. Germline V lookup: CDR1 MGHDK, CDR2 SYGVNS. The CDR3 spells CASSEQQGSGNTIYF. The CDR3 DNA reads TGTGCCAGCAGTGAGCAACAGGGTTCTGGAAACACCATATATTTT.